The 18 T cell receptor beta chains reported below all come from one sample, sequenced in a study of cytomegalovirus exposure and HLA in healthy donors. The protocol was immunoSEQ multiplex PCR, while the TCRdb copy is restricted to in-frame clones and leaves out a portion. This sample carries under 200,000 clones, roughly 89% of them seen once, and the ten largest clones take around 3%. Sequencing was performed on PBMCs. These receptors all come from a woman younger than 35 in good health and CMV-seropositive.

The chain links TRBV7-2 to TRBJ2-7; D gene unclear. This CDR3 has 14 amino acids. V was shortened by 1 base and J by 0 bases, with 7 bases between the two germline ends. The germline V gene encodes CDR1 SGHTA and CDR2 FQGNSA. The DNA for the CDR3 is TGTGCCAGCAGCTTAGTGCAGGACTCCTACGAGCAGTACTTC. This gives the protein CASSLVQDSYEQYF. The full variable domain, rest sourced from reference TRBV7-2 and TRBJ2-7, is GAGVSQSPSNKVTEKGKDVELRCDPISGHTALYWYRQSLGQGLEFLIYFQGNSAPDKSGLPSDRFSAERTGGSVSTLTIQRTQQEDSAVYLCASSLVQDSYEQYFGPGTRLTVT.

The J gene is TRBJ1-5, the V gene TRBV10-3, with a tentative D call TRBD1 (5 bases). Germline loops: CDR1 ENHRY, CDR2 SYGVKD. Trimming removed 8 bases from V and 3 bases from J, with 14 bases in between. The CDR3 totals 14 residues. CDR3 residues: CAIGLSRDNQPQHF. DNA of the CDR3: TGTGCCATCGGGCTTAGCAGGGACAATCAGCCCCAGCATTTT.

This chain links TRBV7-6 with TRBJ2-2; 8 bases map to TRBD2. The CDR3 totals 16 residues. The germline V gene encodes CDR1 SGHVS and CDR2 FNYEAQ. The V gene end was trimmed by 5 bases and the J gene end by 6 bases; junction bases not matched to a gene: 11. CDR3: CASSPRGAVLAGELFF. In DNA form, the CDR3 reads TGTGCCAGCAGCCCGCGGGGGGCGGTCTTGGCCGGGGAGCTGTTTTTT.

The chain employs TRBV11-2 and TRBJ2-2; the D is unclear. V lost 0 bases, J lost 7 bases, and 9 bases lay in between. CDR3 length: 14 amino acids. The germline CDR1 and CDR2 sequences are SGHAT and FQNNGV. This chain's CDR3 is CASSLELPLGELFF. CDR3 coding DNA: TGTGCCAGCAGCTTAGAACTCCCACTCGGGGAGCTGTTTTTT.

This clone has a single count. The chain couples TRBV5-4 to TRBJ2-2; no reliable D call. This CDR3 is 17 amino acids long. With 5 bases removed from V and 1 base from J, the gap between germline ends came to 18 bases. CDR1 and CDR2 (germline): SGHNT, YYREEE (reference sequence). CDR3 amino acids: CASSPPPPGGNTGELFF. In nucleotides, the CDR3 is TGTGCCAGCAGTCCGCCCCCCCCTGGCGGGAACACCGGGGAGCTGTTTTTT.

The gene calls are TRBV5-4 and TRBJ2-7; tentatively, D is TRBD1 (6 bases). V gave up 4 bases and J gave up 7 bases, with 18 bases separating them. Germline V CDR1 and CDR2: SGHNT, YYREEE (reference sequence). The CDR3 spans 14 residues. CDR3 amino acids: CASSRRGAIWEQYF. The CDR3 nucleotides are TGTGCCAGCAGCCGCAGGGGCGCGATATGGGAGCAGTACTTC.

This rearrangement joins TRBV5-4 to TRBJ2-7; TRBD2 aligns across 15 bases. The CDR3 sequence is 20 residues long. V gave up 1 base and J gave up 6 bases; unmatched junction bases: 17. The V gene's germline CDR1 is SGHNT and CDR2 YYREEE (reference sequence). The CDR3 here is CASSLLKRSGTSGGFVEQYF. The CDR3 DNA reads as TGTGCCAGCAGCTTGCTTAAGCGTTCCGGGACTAGCGGGGGGTTTGTCGAGCAGTACTTC.

J is TRBJ2-3 and V is TRBV29-1; TRBD2 is a possible D gene (5 bases). There are 14 residues in the CDR3. Germline V CDR1 and CDR2: SQVTM, ANQGSEA. With 5 bases removed from V and 1 base from J, the gap between germline ends came to 13 bases. The CDR3 nucleotides are TGCAGCGTTCCGGGATCAATAGGCACAGATACGCAGTATTTT. This encodes CSVPGSIGTDTQYF.

The chain uses TRBV7-2 and TRBJ2-3; D call uncertain. CDR1 is SGHTA and CDR2 is FQGNSA in the germline V gene. The CDR3 loop spans 13 amino acids. V lost 5 bases, J lost 5 bases, and 11 bases lay in between. Written as DNA, the CDR3 is TGTGCCAGCAGCGAGAGAAGAGGAGATACGCAGTATTTT. Amino acid sequence: CASSERRGDTQYF.

V gene TRBV4-1 combines with J gene TRBJ2-3; 7 bases map to TRBD2. Germline lookup yields CDR1 MGHRA and CDR2 YSYEKL. The CDR3 loop spans 17 amino acids. The ends lost 3 bases at V and 0 bases at J; junction bases unmatched: 9. CDR3 residues: CASSHMSSGASTDTQYF. DNA of the CDR3: TGCGCCAGCAGCCATATGTCTAGCGGCGCTAGCACAGATACGCAGTATTTT.

The chain uses TRBV6-1 and TRBJ1-2; 9 bases fit TRBD1. The junction had 10 bases not matched to a gene; V was cut back by 4 bases and J by 7 bases. Germline V gene data show CDR1 as MNHNS and CDR2 as SASEGT. The CDR3 has 15 amino acids. Here the CDR3 reads CASSAVEGQGGGYTF. In nucleotides, the CDR3 is TGTGCCAGCAGTGCTGTCGAGGGACAGGGTGGTGGCTACACCTTC.

This clone was found a few times. The rearrangement uses TRBV30 and TRBJ2-5, with 8 bases fitting TRBD2. J was trimmed by 7 bases and V by 2 bases; bases with no gene match: 0. CDR3 length: 11 residues. Germline loops: CDR1 GTSNPN, CDR2 SVGIG (reference sequence). CDR3 nucleotides: TGTGCCTGGAGTAGCGGGGGGACCCAGTACTTC. As protein: CAWSSGGTQYF.

This chain joins TRBV7-6 and TRBJ2-7, with no clear D. This CDR3 region has 11 residues. Germline V gives CDR1 SGHVS, CDR2 FNYEAQ. The V and J ends lost 1 base and 6 bases respectively, with 4 bases between them. The CDR3 reads CASSLGREQYF. The DNA for the CDR3 is TGTGCCAGCAGCTTAGGTCGCGAGCAGTACTTC.

This clone showed up just once. This chain links TRBV5-4 with TRBJ2-3; TRBD2 is a possible D gene (6 bases). The CDR3 sequence is 16 residues long. Trimming stripped 4 bases from V and 4 bases from J, with 19 bases between. Germline loops: CDR1 SGHNT, CDR2 YYREEE (reference sequence). CDR3 DNA sequence: TGTGCCAGCAGCGTACCAAACGGGGGAGTCCCAGATACGCAGTATTTT. Encoded protein: CASSVPNGGVPDTQYF.

The gene calls are TRBV5-6 and TRBJ2-7; D perhaps matches TRBD1 (6 bases). The CDR3 consists of 17 residues. Germline values: CDR1 SGHDT, CDR2 YYEEEE. Trimming cost V 6 bases and J 5 bases, with 27 bases left between them. The CDR3 DNA is TGTGCCAGCACCAAGCTTATGCAATTGGGGACAAACGACGAGCAGTACTTC. Its translation: CASTKLMQLGTNDEQYF.

The chain employs TRBV5-1 and TRBJ2-5, with 7 bases that match TRBD1. V lost 3 bases and J lost 8; bases outside the gene matches: 19. The V gene's germline CDR1 is SGHRS and CDR2 YFSETQ. This CDR3 spans 17 amino acids. The CDR3 DNA reads as TGCGCCAGCAGCTCTTCAACCGGCCCCGGACAGGATGGCACCCAGTACTTC. As protein: CASSSSTGPGQDGTQYF. Full variable domain (rest looked up from reference TRBV5-1 and TRBJ2-5): KAGVTQTPRYLIKTRGQQVTLSCSPISGHRSVSWYQQTPGQGLQFLFEYFSETQRNKGNFPGRFSGRQFSNSRSEMNVSTLELGDSALYLCASSSSTGPGQDGTQYFGPGTRLLVL.

The chain is built from TRBV7-9 and TRBJ2-3, with 8 nucleotides matching TRBD2. V lost 0 bases and J lost 6; bases outside the gene matches: 2. Germline V gene sequence: CDR1 SEHNR, CDR2 FQNEAQ (reference sequence). The CDR3 length is 14 residues. CDR3 nucleotides: TGTGCCAGCAGCTTAGCGGCTAGCGGGGATACGCAGTATTTT. Protein product: CASSLAASGDTQYF. Looking up the rest from reference TRBV7-9 and TRBJ2-3 gives the full variable domain: DTGVSQNPRHKITKRGQNVTFRCDPISEHNRLYWYRQTLGQGPEFLTYFQNEAQLEKSRLLSDRFSAERPKGSFSTLEIQRTEQGDSAMYLCASSLAASGDTQYFGPGTRLTVL.

J is TRBJ2-1 and V is TRBV6-4, with 8 nucleotides matching TRBD1. The CDR3 covers 19 residues. V lost 0 bases and J lost 7; bases outside the gene matches: 17. The germline V gene encodes CDR1 MRHNA and CDR2 SNTAGT. CDR3 nucleotides: TGTGCCAGCAGTGACTCCTTATTCAAACCCAGGGGGCTGGGGAATGAGCAGTTCTTC. Translating gives CASSDSLFKPRGLGNEQFF.